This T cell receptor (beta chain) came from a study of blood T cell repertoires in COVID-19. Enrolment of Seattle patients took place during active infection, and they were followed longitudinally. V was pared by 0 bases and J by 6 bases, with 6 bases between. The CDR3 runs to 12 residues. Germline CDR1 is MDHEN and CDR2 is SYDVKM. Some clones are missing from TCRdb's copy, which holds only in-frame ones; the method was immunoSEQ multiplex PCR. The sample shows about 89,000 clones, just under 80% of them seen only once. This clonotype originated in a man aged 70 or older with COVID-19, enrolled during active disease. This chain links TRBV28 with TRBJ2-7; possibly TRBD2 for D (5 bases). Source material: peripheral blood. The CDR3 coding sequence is TGTGCCAGCAGTTTATGGGGGAGCGAGCAGTACTTC. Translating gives CASSLWGSEQYF.